This TCR beta chain was identified during a study of control samples from healthy donors and cancer patients. This CDR3 contains 12 residues. Trimming removed 6 bases from V and 2 bases from J, with 7 bases in between. Germline V gene sequence: CDR1 SNHLY, CDR2 FYNNEI. TCRdb keeps only in-frame clones here, not all; method: immunoSEQ multiplex PCR. Altogether 150,000 or so clones are present, roughly nine tenths being singletons, with the ten largest covering around 7.3%. This chain links TRBV2 with TRBJ1-1; weak D call: TRBD1 (5 bases). The sequenced sample consisted of blood. This receptor was obtained from a man between 18 and 29 years old in good health. The CDR3 DNA reads TGTGCCAGCAGCAGGGCCAACACTGAAGCTTTCTTT. Its translation: CASSRANTEAFF.